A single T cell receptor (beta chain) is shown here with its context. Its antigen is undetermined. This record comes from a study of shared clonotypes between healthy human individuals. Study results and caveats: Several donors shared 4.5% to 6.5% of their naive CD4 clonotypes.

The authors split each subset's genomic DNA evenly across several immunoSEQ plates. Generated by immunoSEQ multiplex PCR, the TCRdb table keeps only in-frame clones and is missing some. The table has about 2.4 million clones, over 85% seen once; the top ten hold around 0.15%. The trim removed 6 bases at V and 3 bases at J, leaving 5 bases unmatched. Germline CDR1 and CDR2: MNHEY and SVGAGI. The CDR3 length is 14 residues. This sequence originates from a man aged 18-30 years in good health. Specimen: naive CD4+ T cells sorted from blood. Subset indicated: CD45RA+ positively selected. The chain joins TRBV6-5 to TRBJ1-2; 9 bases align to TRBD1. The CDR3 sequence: CASSRGQGYYGYTF. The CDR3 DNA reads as TGTGCCAGCAGCCGGGGACAGGGTTACTATGGCTACACCTTC.